The entry that follows covers one T cell receptor (beta chain) sequence. What it recognizes is unknown. TCRdb reprocessed the 5' RACE reads; each CDR3 protein has one entry and no DNA is given. The sample table sets out 140,000 to 150,000 distinct CDR3 sequences. The entry originates in a study of monozygotic twins with inflammatory bowel disease. Study-wide points: Evidence did not back any single strong signal or clonotype linked to IBD.

CDR1 and CDR2 (germline): MDHEN, SYDVKM. The length of the CDR3 is 15 residues. The rearrangement links TRBV28 to TRBJ1-2; TCRdb's D call of TRBD1 is untestable without DNA. The sample taken for sequencing was blood. This sequence was found in a human donor with ulcerative colitis or Crohn's disease, or a healthy co-twin of an affected twin (not recorded which). Here the CDR3 reads CASRTTYGQFYGYTF.